This passage covers 15 T cell receptor beta chains from one sample sequenced in a study of identical twins. MiXCR, run by TCRdb on the 5' RACE reads, gives a single entry per CDR3 protein. This sample carries hundreds of thousands of distinct CDR3 sequences, roughly 24% of them seen once, and the ten largest clones take about 2.9%. Another study also made use of these data, one on T cells expressing NK-cell markers.

Input material: CD4+ T cells sorted from blood. All receptors come from a woman between 18 and 29 years old in good health.

The genes are TRBV29-1 and TRBJ2-1; 8 positions match TRBD2. Germline V gene lookup returns CDR1 SQVTM and CDR2 ANQGSEA. J was trimmed by 7 bases and V by 5 bases; bases with no gene match: 10. This CDR3 has 14 amino acids. CDR3 protein: CSVMDGRALNEQFF. The CDR3 coding sequence is TGCAGCGTTATGGACGGGAGGGCCCTGAATGAGCAGTTCTTC.

This clonotype was found a few times. The gene calls are TRBV12-3 or TRBV12-4 and TRBJ1-4; D is ambiguous. Trimming cost V 6 bases and J 5 bases, with 13 bases left between them. The CDR3 is made up of 14 amino acids. The CDR3 DNA follows: TGTGCCAGCAGCCCGGCGATCGGGAATGAAAAACTGTTTTTT. Translating it yields CASSPAIGNEKLFF.

The genes are TRBV20-1 and TRBJ2-7, with D possibly being TRBD2 (5 bases). This CDR3 is built from 13 residues. Germline values: CDR1 DFQATT, CDR2 SNEGSKA (reference sequence). V was cut by 3 bases and J by 2 bases, with 11 bases left in between. CDR3 residues: CSASRAAPYEQYF. The CDR3 region has the DNA TGCAGTGCTAGCCGAGCGGCCCCCTACGAGCAGTACTTC.

The sample holds a few counts of this clonotype. The chain couples TRBV27 to TRBJ2-5, with 12 bases identical to TRBD2. CDR1 and CDR2 from the germline V gene are MNHEY and SMNVEV (reference sequence). The CDR3 is made up of 17 amino acids. J lost 2 bases, V lost 1 base, and 5 bases had no gene match. The CDR3 DNA follows: TGTGCCAGCAGTTTATTGCCTAGCGGGGGGGTACAAGAGACCCAGTACTTC. It translates to CASSLLPSGGVQETQYF.

This clonotype was seen more than once but under ten times. The chain has TRBV18 and TRBJ1-4, with unresolved D. The germline gives CDR1 KGHSH, CDR2 LQKENI. V lost 6 bases, J lost 8 bases, and 10 bases lay in between. The length of the CDR3 is 12 residues. The chain's CDR3 is CASSEEREKLFF. CDR3 DNA: TGTGCCAGCTCCGAGGAACGAGAAAAACTGTTTTTT.

This clonotype was counted only a few times. The chain carries TRBV12-3 or TRBV12-4 and TRBJ1-1; TRBD1 might be the D (5 bases). CDR3 length: 14 residues. V was pared by 3 bases and J by 10 bases, with 18 bases between. CDR3 amino acids: CASSLAQGPQRAFF. As DNA, the CDR3 is TGTGCCAGCAGTTTGGCCCAGGGACCTCAAAGAGCTTTCTTT.

There are many counts of this clonotype. V usage is TRBV4-2 and J usage is TRBJ2-1; D may be TRBD2 (5 bases). Per the germline V gene, CDR1 is LGHNA and CDR2 is YNFKEQ. The germline V and J ends were trimmed by 5 bases and 5 bases, with 13 bases remaining between them. This CDR3 is built from 14 residues. For the CDR3, the DNA is TGTGCCAGCAGCGCCCGAGGACTGAACAATGAGCAGTTCTTC. Protein product: CASSARGLNNEQFF.

J is TRBJ2-5 and V is TRBV19; D may be TRBD1 or TRBD2 (5 bases each). V was cut by 4 bases and J by 4 bases, with 16 bases left in between. The germline gives CDR1 LNHDA, CDR2 SQIVND (reference sequence). The CDR3 is made up of 15 amino acids. This CDR3 reads CASSTTGTYVETQYF. The CDR3 DNA follows: TGTGCCAGTAGTACGACCGGGACGTACGTAGAGACCCAGTACTTC.

The rearrangement links TRBV4-3 to TRBJ1-1, with D perhaps matching TRBD1 (5 bases). CDR1 LGHNA and CDR2 YSLEER come from the germline V gene. This CDR3 is built from 17 residues. Between the trimmed V and J ends, which lost 4 bases and 10 bases, there was a span of 28 bases. The CDR3 region has the DNA TGCGCCAGCAGCCCAGCCAGGGTCCGTGCACAGGAGGGAGTAGCTTTCTTT. Translating gives CASSPARVRAQEGVAFF.

The rearrangement joins TRBV7-8 to TRBJ2-3, with D possibly being TRBD2 (6 bases). Germline loops: CDR1 SGHVS, CDR2 FQNEAQ. The CDR3 runs to 16 residues. V lost 6 bases to trimming and J lost 2 bases, with 18 bases between them. In DNA, the CDR3 is TGTGCCAGCAGTCTCGAGCGGGCGAGACCCACAGATACGCAGTATTTT. Translation gives CASSLERARPTDTQYF.

The chain is built from TRBV6-5 and TRBJ2-3; no clear D. Germline V gene sequence: CDR1 MNHEY, CDR2 SVGAGI. Trimming removed 2 bases at V and 6 bases at J, with 12 bases between. This CDR3 region has 14 residues. In DNA form, the CDR3 reads TGTGCCAGCAGTTACAGGTATCTCAGGGATACGCAGTATTTT. Translation: CASSYRYLRDTQYF.

The chain links TRBV5-1 to TRBJ2-1; no firm D call. The germline V gene encodes CDR1 SGHRS and CDR2 YFSETQ. Trimming took off 6 bases at V and 9 bases at J, with 13 bases between the two ends. The CDR3 loop spans 12 amino acids. The CDR3 reads CASTPLLGEQFF. CDR3 in DNA: TGCGCCAGCACGCCCCTCCTCGGTGAGCAGTTCTTC.

The CDR3 coding sequence is TGCGCCAGCAGCCAAGAACCAACTCGGGGCTCCGGGGAGACCCAGTACTTC. This translates into CASSQEPTRGSGETQYF. V is TRBV4-3 and J is TRBJ2-5; possibly TRBD1 or TRBD2 for D (5 bases each). Between the trimmed V and J ends, which lost 0 bases and 5 bases, there was a span of 19 bases. CDR1 LGHNA and CDR2 YSLEER come from the germline V gene. CDR3 size: 17 residues.

This clonotype came up a few times. This chain connects TRBV7-2 to TRBJ2-7, with no clear D. Trimming removed 5 bases at V and 2 bases at J, with 16 bases between. The CDR3 runs to 15 residues. Germline V gene data show CDR1 as SGHTA and CDR2 as FQGNSA. CDR3: CASSLQLTTAYEQYF. The CDR3 nucleotides are TGTGCCAGCAGCCTACAGCTGACGACGGCCTACGAGCAGTACTTC.

There are a few counts of this clonotype. V is TRBV27 and J is TRBJ2-7; tentative D call: TRBD2 (6 bases). The germline CDR1 and CDR2 sequences are MNHEY and SMNVEV (reference sequence). The CDR3 has 17 residues. The V end lost 3 bases, the J end lost 2 bases, and 20 bases lay between the germline ends. The DNA for the CDR3 is TGTGCCAGCAGTTTTCTAGGGACTCGGGCGGGGACCTACGAGCAGTACTTC. It translates to CASSFLGTRAGTYEQYF.